Listed here is a single T cell receptor (beta chain). The entry originates in a study of control samples from healthy donors and cancer patients. Using immunoSEQ multiplex PCR, the repertoire was profiled, and TCRdb retains in-frame clones only, with some absent. Of more than 95,000 clones in the sample, roughly 89% were seen once. The germline gives CDR1 SNHLY, CDR2 FYNNEI. This CDR3 region has 15 residues. V was pared by 1 base and J by 3 bases, with 12 bases between. The gene calls are TRBV2 and TRBJ1-2, with D possibly TRBD1 on 5 matching bases. The receptor comes from a man in his 60s with lung cancer. Sequencing input: PBMCs. This CDR3 reads CASSEGLSGHYGYTF. Here the CDR3 DNA reads TGTGCCAGCAGTGAAGGGTTGTCAGGGCACTATGGCTACACCTTC. Together with reference TRBV2 and TRBJ1-2, the CDR3 gives the full variable domain: EPEVTQTPSHQVTQMGQEVILRCVPISNHLYFYWYRQILGQKVEFLVSFYNNEISEKSEIFDDQFSVERPDGSNFTLKIRSTKLEDSAMYFCASSEGLSGHYGYTFGSGTRLTVV.